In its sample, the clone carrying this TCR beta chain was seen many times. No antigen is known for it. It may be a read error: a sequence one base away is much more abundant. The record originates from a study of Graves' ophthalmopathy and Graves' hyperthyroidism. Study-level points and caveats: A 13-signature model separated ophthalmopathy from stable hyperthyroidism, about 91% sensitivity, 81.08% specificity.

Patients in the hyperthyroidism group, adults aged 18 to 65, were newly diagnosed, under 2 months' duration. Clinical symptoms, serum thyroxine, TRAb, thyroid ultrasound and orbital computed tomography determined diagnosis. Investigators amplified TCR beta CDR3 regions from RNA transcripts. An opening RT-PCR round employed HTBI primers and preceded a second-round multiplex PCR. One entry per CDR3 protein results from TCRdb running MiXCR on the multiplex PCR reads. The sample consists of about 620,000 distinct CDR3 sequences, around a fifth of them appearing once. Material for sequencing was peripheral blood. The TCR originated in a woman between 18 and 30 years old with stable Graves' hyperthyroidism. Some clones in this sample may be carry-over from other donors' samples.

In DNA form, the CDR3 reads TGCAGTGCTAGAGGGGACAGGGGCAACACTGAAGCTTGCTTT. Translation: CSARGDRGNTEACF. The chain carries TRBV20-1 and TRBJ1-1; the match to TRBD1 covers 10 bases. This CDR3 is built from 14 residues. Germline loops: CDR1 DFQATT, CDR2 SNEGSKA (reference sequence).